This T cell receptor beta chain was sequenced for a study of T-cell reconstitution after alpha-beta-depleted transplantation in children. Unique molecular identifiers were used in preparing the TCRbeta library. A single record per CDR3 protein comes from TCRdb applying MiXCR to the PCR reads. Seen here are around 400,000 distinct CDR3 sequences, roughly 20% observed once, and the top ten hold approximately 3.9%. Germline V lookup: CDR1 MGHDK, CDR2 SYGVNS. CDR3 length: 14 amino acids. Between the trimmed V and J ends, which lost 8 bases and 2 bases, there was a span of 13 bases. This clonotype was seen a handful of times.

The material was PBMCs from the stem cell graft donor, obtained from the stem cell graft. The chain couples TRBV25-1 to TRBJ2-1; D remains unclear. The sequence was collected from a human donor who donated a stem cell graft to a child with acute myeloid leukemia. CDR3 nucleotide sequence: TGTGCCAGCTCCGAAGACGGAGCCTACAATGAGCAGTTCTTC. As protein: CASSEDGAYNEQFF.